The 15 T cell receptor beta chains below all came from one sample that was sequenced in a study of cytomegalovirus exposure and HLA in healthy donors (dated 2017 in TCRdb). Library construction relied on the immunoSEQ multiplex PCR assay. For the multiplex PCR, a mixture combining 60 forward primers for TCR Vbeta segments and 13 reverse primers for TCR Jbeta segments was used. TCRdb's version of the immuneACCESS table is confined to in-frame rearrangements and falls short of the full clone set. An unresolved V gene accounts for under half of the shortfall where checked; the remainder is of unknown origin. This sample has about 150,000 clones in its table, and over 80% of those were observed once. The ten largest clones add up to around 1.3% of the sample. The sequenced sample was PBMCs. These receptors were taken from a boy aged 2 to 9 in good health and CMV-seronegative.

This clone has a single count. CDR3 loop: CASSLVASGSWVGDEQFF. Here the CDR3 DNA reads TGTGCCAGCAGCTTAGTTGCTAGCGGGAGTTGGGTTGGTGATGAGCAGTTCTTC. The chain uses TRBV7-8 and TRBJ2-1; 10 nucleotides align to TRBD2. V gave up 1 base and J gave up 8 bases; unmatched junction bases: 14. The germline V gene has CDR1 SGHVS and CDR2 FQNEAQ. CDR3 length: 18 residues.

The chain recombines TRBV6-1 with TRBJ1-4, with TRBD1 matching 11 bases. With 4 bases clipped from V and 7 bases from J, the junction kept 5 bases outside the gene matches. Germline V gives CDR1 MNHNS, CDR2 SASEGT. The CDR3 contains 15 residues. Written as DNA, the CDR3 is TGTGCCAGCAGTGGGGACAGGGGGTCGTCTGAAAAACTGTTTTTT. It specifies CASSGDRGSSEKLFF.

The chain carries TRBV7-9 and TRBJ2-5; 7 nucleotides align to TRBD1. The CDR3 loop spans 14 amino acids. Germline values: CDR1 SEHNR, CDR2 FQNEAQ (reference sequence). Trimming at V came to 5 bases and at J to 5 bases, leaving 8 bases not matched to a gene. As DNA, the CDR3 is TGTGCCAGCAGCCCGAGGGACAGCGAGGAGACCCAGTACTTC. Translated, it gives CASSPRDSEETQYF. Full variable domain (missing parts from reference TRBV7-9 and TRBJ2-5): DTGVSQNPRHKITKRGQNVTFRCDPISEHNRLYWYRQTLGQGPEFLTYFQNEAQLEKSRLLSDRFSAERPKGSFSTLEIQRTEQGDSAMYLCASSPRDSEETQYFGPGTRLLVL.

V usage is TRBV5-6 and J usage is TRBJ1-4, with D tentatively TRBD1 (5 bases). CDR1 is SGHDT and CDR2 is YYEEEE in the germline V gene. Trimming took 1 base from V and 0 from J, leaving 13 bases between them. The CDR3 contains 17 residues. The CDR3 loop is CASSLRGLGATNEKLFF. DNA of the CDR3: TGTGCCAGCAGCTTGAGGGGACTCGGGGCAACTAATGAAAAACTGTTTTTT.

The CDR3 nucleotides are TGTGCCAGTACCCGTCGGTACGCCCGGGGTCTCGCCGGGGAGCTGTTTTTT. This sequence encodes CASTRRYARGLAGELFF. V usage is TRBV19 and J usage is TRBJ2-2; D may be TRBD2 (5 bases). This CDR3 spans 17 amino acids. Trimming cost V 7 bases and J 6 bases, with 24 bases left between them. The germline gives CDR1 LNHDA, CDR2 SQIVND (reference sequence).

This clone was counted between two and nine times. The chain recombines TRBV11-2 with TRBJ1-2; D uncertain. The V end was cut by 4 bases, the J end by 8 bases, with 14 bases between. The CDR3 covers 13 residues. Germline CDR1 reads SGHAT; CDR2 reads FQNNGV. The CDR3 sequence: CASSSSSVVGYTF. The CDR3 coding sequence is TGTGCCAGCAGCTCGTCCTCGGTAGTAGGCTACACCTTC.

The rearrangement links TRBV18 to TRBJ2-3; D is unclear. Trimming shortened V by 6 bases and J by 6 bases, and 13 bases separated the two germline ends. CDR3 length: 13 amino acids. CDR1 and CDR2 from the germline V gene are KGHSH and LQKENI. The CDR3 sequence is CASSTGPGDTQYF. The CDR3 DNA is TGTGCCAGCTCCACCGGCCCCGGGGATACGCAGTATTTT.

V usage is TRBV11-3 and J usage is TRBJ2-5; the match to TRBD2 covers 8 bases. This CDR3 contains 14 residues. Germline trimming cut 10 bases from V and 5 bases from J; bases unmatched to any gene: 12. CDR1 is SGHNT, CDR2 YENEEA, per germline. CDR3 bases: TGTGCCAAGCCGCTGGGACTAGAGGCGGAGACCCAGTACTTC. It encodes CAKPLGLEAETQYF.

The chain couples TRBV9 to TRBJ2-1; a weak D match, TRBD2 (6 bases). The germline CDR1 and CDR2 sequences are SGDLS and YYNGEE. V lost 3 bases, J lost 6 bases, and 10 bases lay in between. The CDR3 extends over 13 amino acids. The CDR3 nucleotides read TGTGCCAGCAGCGAGGGAGGACCCAATGAGCAGTTCTTC. Its translation: CASSEGGPNEQFF.

V usage is TRBV4-1 and J usage is TRBJ2-1, with D tentatively TRBD1 (6 bases). The CDR3 consists of 18 residues. Germline CDR1 MGHRA, CDR2 YSYEKL. V was trimmed by 1 base and J by 3 bases, leaving 19 bases between them. CDR3 DNA sequence: TGCGCCAGCAGCCAAGTTATTAGTGACAGGCCAATCTACAATGAGCAGTTCTTC. It yields the protein CASSQVISDRPIYNEQFF.

This clone appeared once. This chain joins TRBV19 and TRBJ1-1; possibly TRBD1 for D (6 bases). The V and J ends lost 9 bases and 1 base respectively, with 12 bases between them. Germline CDR1 and CDR2: LNHDA and SQIVND (reference sequence). The CDR3 sequence is 13 residues long. CDR3 residues: CASIGTTNTEAFF. In DNA form, the CDR3 reads TGTGCCAGCATCGGGACAACGAACACTGAAGCTTTCTTT.

V usage is TRBV4-3 and J usage is TRBJ1-1; 8 bases are shared with TRBD1. V shed 5 bases, J shed 6 bases, and the junction held 8 bases outside the gene matches. The CDR3 is made up of 14 amino acids. In germline, CDR1 is LGHNA, CDR2 YSLEER. The CDR3 DNA reads as TGCGCCAGCAGCAGAGGACAGGGTTCGGCTGAAGCTTTCTTT. This gives the protein CASSRGQGSAEAFF.

The chain recombines TRBV20-1 with TRBJ2-5, with D possibly being TRBD1 (6 bases). V lost 4 bases and J lost 4, with 7 bases in between. The CDR3 spans 11 residues. CDR1 is DFQATT and CDR2 is SNEGSKA in the germline V gene (reference sequence). CDR3 loop: CSATGVETQYF. The CDR3 DNA is TGCAGTGCTACAGGGGTAGAGACCCAGTACTTC.

This chain connects TRBV28 to TRBJ1-2; TRBD1 aligns across 9 bases. The V gene end was trimmed by 4 bases and the J gene end by 8 bases; junction bases not matched to a gene: 14. CDR1 MDHEN and CDR2 SYDVKM come from the germline V gene. CDR3 length: 16 residues. CDR3 residues: CASSSPGQGFSKGYTF. The CDR3 DNA reads TGTGCCAGCAGTTCCCCGGGACAGGGTTTTAGTAAAGGCTACACCTTC.

Comments on this clone: Because it lacks the conserved phenylalanine or tryptophan at the end, this CDR3 is likely a read error. V gene TRBV7-8 combines with J gene TRBJ1-2; tentatively, D is TRBD1 (5 bases). Germline values: CDR1 SGHVS, CDR2 FQNEAQ. The CDR3 has 13 amino acids. Trimming left V 1 base short and J 2 bases short, with 5 bases between. The DNA for the CDR3 is TGTGCCAGCAGCTTAGGACAGAACTATGGCTACACCCTC. Its translation is CASSLGQNYGYTL.